What follows are 14 T cell receptor beta chains derived from one specimen sequenced in a study of T cell repertoires in cytomegalovirus infection. Each CDR3 protein is one row after TCRdb ran MiXCR on the reads. The profile shows around 240,000 distinct CDR3 sequences, about 23% of them singletons. Sequencing was done on a sample of CD8+ T cells from PBMCs. The source is a human donor in good health (CMV status not recorded). Some clones in this sample may be carry-over from other donors' samples.

This clonotype occurred many times. The chain recombines TRBV28 with TRBJ2-7; TRBD1 aligns across 9 bases. The germline CDR1 and CDR2 sequences are MDHEN and SYDVKM. V trimming: 7 bases; J trimming: 5 bases; junction bases outside the gene matches: 6. The CDR3 covers 13 residues. The CDR3 loop is CASNEQGADEQYF. The CDR3 DNA reads as TGTGCCAGCAACGAACAGGGGGCCGACGAGCAGTACTTC. Together with reference TRBV28 and TRBJ2-7, the CDR3 gives the full variable domain: DVKVTQSSRYLVKRTGEKVFLECVQDMDHENMFWYRQDPGLGLRLIYFSYDVKMKEKGDIPEGYSVSREKKERFSLILESASTNQTSMYLCASNEQGADEQYFGPGTRLTVT.

The chain joins TRBV6-1 to TRBJ2-7; D might be TRBD1 (6 bases). The germline CDR1 and CDR2 sequences are MNHNS and SASEGT. Trimming took 6 bases from V and 2 from J, leaving 11 bases between them. The CDR3 contains 13 residues. In DNA, the CDR3 is TGTGCCAGCAGGGACAGTTCTCCCTACGAGCAGTACTTC. It is translated as CASRDSSPYEQYF.

In nucleotides, the CDR3 is TGTGCCAGCAGGACCGGTACTAGCACAGATACGCAGTATTTT. Protein sequence: CASRTGTSTDTQYF. The chain employs TRBV2 and TRBJ2-3; no reliable D call. Trimming cost V 6 bases and J 0 bases, with 10 bases left between them. The germline gives CDR1 SNHLY, CDR2 FYNNEI. There are 14 residues in the CDR3.

The chain carries TRBV18 and TRBJ2-6, with no clear D. The V end lost 3 bases, the J end lost 0 bases, and 6 bases lay between the germline ends. The germline V gene has CDR1 KGHSH and CDR2 LQKENI. The CDR3 consists of 15 residues. The chain's CDR3 is CASSPDNSGANVLTF. The CDR3 DNA follows: TGTGCCAGCTCACCCGACAACTCTGGGGCCAACGTCCTGACTTTC. Full variable domain (missing parts from reference TRBV18 and TRBJ2-6): NAGVMQNPRHLVRRRGQEARLRCSPMKGHSHVYWYRQLPEEGLKFMVYLQKENIIDESGMPKERFSAEFPKEGPSILRIQQVVRGDSAAYFCASSPDNSGANVLTFGAGSRLTVL.

Note on this clonotype: Given a much more abundant clone one base away, this may be a read error. J is TRBJ2-2 and V is TRBV7-2, with D perhaps TRBD1 or TRBD2 (5 bases each). This CDR3 is built from 14 residues. Germline assignment: CDR1 SGHTA and CDR2 FQGNSA. V was trimmed by 5 bases and J by 4 bases, leaving 11 bases between them. CDR3 region: CASSIRDATGELFF. The CDR3 DNA reads as TGTGCCAGCAGCATAAGGGACGCCACCGGGGAGCTGTTTTTT.

This chain uses TRBV7-9 with TRBJ1-2; D not certain. Germline V gene lookup returns CDR1 SEHNR and CDR2 FQNEAQ (reference sequence). The V gene lost 5 bases and the J gene lost 6 bases, with 13 bases spanning the gap. The CDR3 length is 13 residues. CDR3 DNA: TGTGCCAGCAGCCTCCTGTGGGGAGATGGCTACACCTTC. This encodes CASSLLWGDGYTF.

The chain has TRBV5-5 and TRBJ1-1; 7 bases are shared with TRBD1. The J segment lost 9 bases and the V segment lost 1 base, leaving 12 bases of the junction unmatched. Per the germline V gene, CDR1 is SGHKS and CDR2 is YYEKEE (reference sequence). CDR3 size: 15 residues. The CDR3 region has the DNA TGTGCCAGCAGCTTGAGCCCCGGGACAGTGACTAAAGCTTTCTTT. Translation: CASSLSPGTVTKAFF.

This clonotype turned up a few times. The chain recombines TRBV5-1 with TRBJ2-1; 7 bases agree with TRBD1. V trimming: 0 bases; J trimming: 2 bases; junction bases outside the gene matches: 8. The CDR3 consists of 17 residues. Per the germline V gene, CDR1 is SGHRS and CDR2 is YFSETQ. The CDR3 sequence is CASSLGLGTATYNEQFF. In DNA, the CDR3 is TGCGCCAGCAGCTTGGGTCTCGGGACAGCTACCTACAATGAGCAGTTCTTC.

The genes are TRBV6-6 and TRBJ2-7, with 9 bases identical to TRBD2. This CDR3 spans 13 amino acids. J gave up 3 bases and V 6 bases, and 3 bases lay outside the gene matches. CDR1 and CDR2 from the germline V gene are MNHNY and SVGAGI (reference sequence). The CDR3, as DNA: TGTGCCAGCAGATTGACTAGCGGCTACGAGCAGTACTTC. Residues: CASRLTSGYEQYF.

The chain is built from TRBV7-8 and TRBJ2-7, with a tentative D call TRBD1 (6 bases). This CDR3 has 14 residues. CDR1 and CDR2 (germline): SGHVS, FQNEAQ. The V gene lost 5 bases and the J gene lost 2 bases, with 13 bases spanning the gap. CDR3 loop: CASSPPDRPYEQYF. The CDR3 coding sequence is TGTGCCAGCAGCCCGCCAGACAGGCCCTACGAGCAGTACTTC.

The chain joins TRBV14 to TRBJ2-1; D is possibly TRBD2 (5 bases). The V gene lost 0 bases and the J gene lost 1 base, with 7 bases spanning the gap. Germline assignment: CDR1 SGHDN and CDR2 FVKESK. The CDR3 covers 15 residues. The CDR3: CASSQDLASYNEQFF. DNA of the CDR3: TGTGCCAGCAGCCAAGATCTAGCTTCCTACAATGAGCAGTTCTTC.

The chain carries TRBV9 and TRBJ1-1, with TRBD1 identical over 7 bases. This CDR3 has 16 amino acids. Germline V gives CDR1 SGDLS, CDR2 YYNGEE. The ends lost 0 bases at V and 0 bases at J; junction bases unmatched: 5. CDR3 loop: CASSVESGQMNTEAFF. The CDR3 nucleotides are TGTGCCAGCAGCGTAGAATCGGGACAGATGAACACTGAAGCTTTCTTT.

This clonotype was observed many times. A much bigger clone sits one base away, suggesting this may be a read error. The J gene is TRBJ2-2, the V gene TRBV20-1; D is uncertain. Germline CDR1 DFQATT, CDR2 SNEGSKA (reference sequence). Trimming removed 0 bases from V and 1 base from J, with 3 bases in between. There are 13 residues in the CDR3. The chain's CDR3 is CSAREGNTGELFF. The CDR3 DNA follows: TGCAGTGCTAGAGAGGGGAACACCGGGGAGCTGTTTTTT.

This clonotype was seen ten or more times. The chain employs TRBV7-2 and TRBJ2-2; D unresolved. Per the germline V gene, CDR1 is SGHTA and CDR2 is FQGNSA. The V and J ends lost 2 bases and 5 bases respectively, with 15 bases between them. CDR3 length: 16 residues. CDR3 region: CASSLQFTSGTGELFF. The CDR3 region has the DNA TGTGCCAGCAGCTTACAGTTTACATCCGGGACCGGGGAGCTGTTTTTT.